This TCR beta chain derives from a study of beta chain features in type 1 diabetes. As regards this clone: What it recognizes is unknown.

Isolation of CD4+ naive, central memory, regulatory and stem cell-like memory cells was achieved by sorting via CD45RO/CCR7/CD25/CD127/CD95/CD27. Expressed TCRB transcripts were sequenced, since all the RNA that had been isolated was reverse transcribed. Repertoires were generated with immunoSEQ multiplex PCR, while TCRdb's copy carries only in-frame clones and drops some. This repertoire shows around 240,000 clones, roughly 17% found once; its top ten account for 0.065% to 0.1%. Notes on the study in general: Researchers report that Type 1 diabetes patients had moderately but significantly shorter TCRB CDR3s across all four CD4+ subsets.

The source material was naive CD4+ T cells from blood. This receptor was identified in a man under 40 with type 1 diabetes.

CDR3 amino acids: CASSQRTSGNTDTQYF. The CDR3 coding sequence is TGTGCCAGCAGCCAGCGGACTAGCGGGAACACAGATACGCAGTATTTT. The chain joins TRBV4-2 to TRBJ2-3, with 12 bases aligning to TRBD2. V shed 3 bases, J shed 2 bases, and the junction held 3 bases outside the gene matches. The CDR3 extends over 16 amino acids. Germline CDR1 LGHNA, CDR2 YNFKEQ.